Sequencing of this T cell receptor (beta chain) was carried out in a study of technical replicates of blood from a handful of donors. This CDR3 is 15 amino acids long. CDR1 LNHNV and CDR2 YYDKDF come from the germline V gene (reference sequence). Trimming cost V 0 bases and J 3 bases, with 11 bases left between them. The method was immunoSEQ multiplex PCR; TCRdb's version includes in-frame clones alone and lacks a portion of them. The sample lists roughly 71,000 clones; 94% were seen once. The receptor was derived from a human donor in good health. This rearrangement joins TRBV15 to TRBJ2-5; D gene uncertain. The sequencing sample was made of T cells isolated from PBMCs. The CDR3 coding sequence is TGTGCCACCAGCAGAGATTGGGCCAGCAAAGAGACCCAGTACTTC. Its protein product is CATSRDWASKETQYF.